The clone carrying this TCR beta chain has only one observation. Data came from immunoSEQ multiplex PCR; TCRdb stores just in-frame clones and leaves some out. The sample contains about 47,000 clones, 85% to 95% of which appear only once. The record originates from a study of T cell changes during pregnancy in multiple sclerosis. The sequencing used peripheral blood, collected after pregnancy. The TCR originated in a female donor with multiple sclerosis, enrolled in a pregnancy study.

The CDR3 coding sequence is TGCGCCAGCAGCCAAGGTTCCCTCGGGGGGCTGGGGGAGACCCAGTACTTC. Its translation: CASSQGSLGGLGETQYF. The chain couples TRBV4-3 to TRBJ2-5; possible D gene TRBD2, 7 bases. The V gene lost 1 base and the J gene lost 5 bases, with 20 bases spanning the gap. The CDR3 extends over 17 amino acids. Germline V lookup: CDR1 LGHNA, CDR2 YSLEER.